These T cell receptor beta chains were read from a single sample in a study of cytomegalovirus exposure and HLA in healthy donors. The data were produced by immunoSEQ multiplex PCR, yet TCRdb's version contains in-frame clones alone and is incomplete. The sample consists of fewer than 200,000 clones, 75% to 85% of them appearing once. The sample comprised PBMCs. Source of these receptors: a girl aged 2 to 10 in good health and CMV-seropositive. CDR3s include the opening cysteine and the closing phenylalanine or tryptophan. D genes are given only for firm matches. The listing skips clone size in some rows; elsewhere it reads once, few, many or a size class.

-	TRBV19	-	TRBJ1-2	CASSMDTFYGYTF	TGTGCCAGTAGTATGGACACCTTCTATGGCTACACCTTC
-	TRBV6-5	-	TRBJ2-1	CASSPETSHEQFF	TGTGCCAGCAGTCCAGAGACTAGTCATGAGCAGTTCTTC
-	TRBV7-9	-	TRBJ1-2	CASSLGADGYTF	TGTGCCAGCAGCTTAGGAGCGGATGGCTACACCTTC
-	TRBV5-1	TRBD1	TRBJ2-3	CASSLGGRGPYTDTQYF	TGCGCCAGCAGCTTGGGGGGCAGGGGGCCATATACAGATACGCAGTATTTT
-	TRBV30	TRBD1	TRBJ2-2	CASTGGDAGELFF	TGTGCCTCGACAGGGGGCGATGCCGGGGAGCTGTTTTTT
-	TRBV5-5	-	TRBJ2-5	CASSLNGQPSFRETQYF	TGTGCCAGCAGCTTGAATGGGCAGCCCTCATTCCGGGAGACCCAGTACTTC
-	TRBV19	-	TRBJ1-1	CASTPIGGSNTEAFF	TGTGCCAGTACACCCATCGGGGGGTCGAACACTGAAGCTTTCTTT
-	TRBV28	-	TRBJ1-1	CASRSPDRNTEAFF	TGTGCCAGCAGGTCCCCGGACAGGAACACTGAAGCTTTCTTT
-	TRBV5-1	-	TRBJ2-5	CASSPNQETQYF	TGCGCCAGCAGCCCAAACCAAGAGACCCAGTACTTC
-	TRBV19	-	TRBJ2-6	CASSSTSGANVLTF	TGTGCCAGTAGTTCTACGTCAGGGGCCAACGTCCTGACTTTC
-	TRBV5-1	-	TRBJ2-2	CASSLDGPTGELFF	TGCGCCAGCAGCTTGGATGGGCCCACCGGGGAGCTGTTTTTT
-	TRBV7-9	-	TRBJ2-7	CASSLRQQSYEQYF	TGTGCCAGCAGCCTTCGACAGCAGTCCTACGAGCAGTACTTC
few	TRBV5-1	TRBD1	TRBJ1-1	CASSTHGGQGLNTEAFF	TGCGCCAGCAGCACGCACGGGGGACAGGGTCTGAACACTGAAGCTTTCTTT
-	TRBV30	TRBD1	TRBJ1-2	CAGRTGEGYTF	TGTGCCGGGAGGACAGGGGAAGGCTACACCTTC
-	TRBV6-1	-	TRBJ2-4	CASRKTGFEIQYF	TGTGCCAGCAGGAAAACAGGATTTGAGATTCAGTACTTC
-	TRBV5-1	-	TRBJ2-7	CASSFYSSSYEQYF	TGCGCCAGCAGCTTTTACAGTAGCTCCTACGAGCAGTACTTC
-	TRBV7-8	TRBD1	TRBJ2-7	CASSLMYGDRSTYEQYF	TGTGCCAGCAGCTTAATGTACGGGGACAGGAGTACCTACGAGCAGTACTTC
-	TRBV4-2	-	TRBJ2-7	CASSQEKAGTIYEQYF	TGTGCCAGCAGCCAAGAAAAAGCGGGCACGATCTACGAGCAGTACTTC
-	TRBV18	-	TRBJ2-1	CASSLSGSPYNEQFF	TGTGCCAGCTCCCTCAGCGGGTCGCCCTACAATGAGCAGTTCTTC
-	TRBV5-1	-	TRBJ2-7	CASSPWGSREQYF	TGCGCCAGCAGCCCCTGGGGCTCCCGAGAGCAGTACTTC
-	TRBV25-1	TRBD1	TRBJ1-1	CASSEYLPDRLNTEAFF	TGTGCCAGCAGTGAATACTTGCCGGACAGGTTGAACACTGAAGCTTTCTTT
-	TRBV30	-	TRBJ1-6	CAWSRVQGSPLHF	TGTGCCTGGAGTAGGGTACAGGGATCACCCCTCCACTTT
-	TRBV28	-	TRBJ2-5	CASSPPGQETQYF	TGTGCCAGCAGTCCCCCGGGGCAAGAGACCCAGTACTTC
-	TRBV30	TRBD1	TRBJ1-4	CAWITPGDSARGKLFF	TGTGCCTGGATCACCCCTGGGGACAGTGCGAGGGGAAAACTGTTTTTT
-	TRBV29-1	-	TRBJ1-2	CSVTQGYGYTF	TGCAGCGTTACACAGGGCTATGGCTACACCTTC
-	TRBV7-2	TRBD2	TRBJ2-7	CASSFETSGYEQYF	TGTGCCAGCAGTTTCGAGACTAGCGGCTACGAGCAGTACTTC
-	TRBV19	-	TRBJ2-2	CASIPHRESGELFF	TGTGCCAGTATCCCCCACAGGGAGTCCGGGGAGCTGTTTTTT
-	TRBV4-1	-	TRBJ1-1	CASSRSGSRNTEAFF	TGCGCCAGCAGCCGATCAGGGTCGCGGAACACTGAAGCTTTCTTT
-	TRBV30	TRBD1	TRBJ1-1	CARQGITEAFF	TGTGCCAGACAGGGGATCACTGAAGCTTTCTTT
once	TRBV10-3	TRBD1	TRBJ1-1	CAIQGAVDTEAFF	TGTGCCATACAGGGGGCCGTGGACACTGAAGCTTTCTTT
few	TRBV6-6	TRBD1	TRBJ2-2	CASSPLGQVPGELFF	TGTGCCAGCAGTCCTTTAGGACAGGTTCCCGGGGAGCTGTTTTTT